These 3 T cell receptor beta chains share one sample of origin, sequenced in a study of control samples from healthy donors and cancer patients. The data were produced by immunoSEQ multiplex PCR, yet TCRdb's version contains in-frame clones alone and is incomplete. The sample contains tens of thousands of clones, roughly 80% of which appear only once. The sequencing input was PBMCs. These receptors originate from a man between 65 and 85 years old with lung cancer.

The chain links TRBV6-2 or TRBV6-3 to TRBJ1-4; D gene uncertain. In germline, CDR1 is MNHEY, CDR2 SVGEGT. V lost 0 bases to trimming and J lost 5 bases, with 10 bases between them. This CDR3 is 15 amino acids long. The CDR3 here is CASSYSEGDNEKLFF. The CDR3 DNA reads as TGTGCCAGCAGTTACTCGGAGGGAGACAATGAAAAACTGTTTTTT.

CDR3 nucleotides: TGCGCCAGCAGCTTGGTATCCCCCCCGGGGAACACTGAAGCTTTCTTT. The encoded protein is CASSLVSPPGNTEAFF. The chain combines TRBV5-1 with TRBJ1-1; D gene unclear. Germline V gives CDR1 SGHRS, CDR2 YFSETQ. This CDR3 spans 16 amino acids. Trimming stripped 0 bases from V and 1 base from J, with 13 bases between. The whole variable domain, remainder taken from reference TRBV5-1 and TRBJ1-1, is KAGVTQTPRYLIKTRGQQVTLSCSPISGHRSVSWYQQTPGQGLQFLFEYFSETQRNKGNFPGRFSGRQFSNSRSEMNVSTLELGDSALYLCASSLVSPPGNTEAFFGQGTRLTVV.

This clone was recorded at least ten times. In DNA form, the CDR3 reads TGTGCTAGTGGTTTTGGCACTGAGCAGTTCTTC. Translation: CASGFGTEQFF. This rearrangement joins TRBV12-5 to TRBJ2-1; D uncertain. This CDR3 has 11 amino acids. In germline, CDR1 is LGHNT, CDR2 FRNRAP. The ends were cut back, 3 bases at V and 9 bases at J, with 6 bases in the middle.